Listed here are 29 T cell receptor beta chains from one sample, sequenced in a study of cytomegalovirus exposure and HLA in healthy donors. Some clones are missing from TCRdb's copy, which holds only in-frame ones; the method was immunoSEQ multiplex PCR. This sample has 190,000 or so clones; approximately 84% occur once, and the top ten carry around 2.8%. Specimen: PBMCs. Receptors originate from a young woman in good health and CMV-seropositive.

This sequence joins TRBV6-5 and TRBJ1-2, with unresolved D. This CDR3 contains 12 residues. V dropped 6 bases and J dropped 7 bases, with 12 bases sitting between them. Germline CDR1 and CDR2: MNHEY and SVGAGI. CDR3 in amino acids: CASSRETSGYTF. CDR3 sequence (DNA): TGTGCCAGCAGCCGAGAGACTAGTGGCTACACCTTC.

This clone was detected ten times or more. The V gene is TRBV2, the J gene TRBJ1-1; a weak D match, TRBD1 (5 bases). CDR3 length equals 13 residues. CDR1 and CDR2 (germline): SNHLY, FYNNEI. V lost 6 bases to trimming and J lost 2 bases, with 10 bases between them. The CDR3 reads CASSIGDNTEAFF. Here the CDR3 DNA reads TGTGCCAGCAGCATAGGGGATAACACTGAAGCTTTCTTT.

The chain recombines TRBV6-5 with TRBJ2-7; D ambiguous. Looked up from germline, CDR1 is MNHEY and CDR2 is SVGAGI. This CDR3 has 15 amino acids. The V gene lost 0 bases and the J gene lost 0 bases, with 9 bases spanning the gap. The CDR3 DNA follows: TGTGCCAGCAGTTACTCGTATCCAGGCTCCTACGAGCAGTACTTC. Its protein product is CASSYSYPGSYEQYF.

A few counts support this clone. The rearrangement uses TRBV5-1 and TRBJ2-7; TRBD1 aligns across 8 bases. The CDR3 totals 15 residues. V was pared by 4 bases and J by 4 bases, with 10 bases of the junction left unmatched. Germline assignment: CDR1 SGHRS and CDR2 YFSETQ. The CDR3 loop reads CASSPRQGTGYEQYF. The CDR3 DNA follows: TGCGCCAGCAGCCCACGACAGGGGACGGGATACGAGCAGTACTTC.

V and J are TRBV6-1 and TRBJ2-3; perhaps TRBD2 as D (5 bases). From germline, CDR1 is MNHNS and CDR2 SASEGT. Trimming took 1 base from V and 3 from J, leaving 8 bases between them. The CDR3 runs to 14 residues. CDR3 sequence reads: CASSEERRTDTQYF. DNA for the CDR3: TGTGCCAGCAGTGAAGAGAGGAGGACAGATACGCAGTATTTT.

The chain recombines TRBV5-1 with TRBJ1-2; 8 bases are shared with TRBD1. The germline V gene has CDR1 SGHRS and CDR2 YFSETQ. CDR3 length: 14 residues. Trimming took 3 bases from V and 4 from J; bases not matched to a gene: 5. The CDR3 loop reads CASSWTGYTYGYTF. For the CDR3, the DNA is TGCGCCAGCAGCTGGACAGGGTATACCTATGGCTACACCTTC. The full variable domain, its missing parts supplied by reference TRBV5-1 and TRBJ1-2, is KAGVTQTPRYLIKTRGQQVTLSCSPISGHRSVSWYQQTPGQGLQFLFEYFSETQRNKGNFPGRFSGRQFSNSRSEMNVSTLELGDSALYLCASSWTGYTYGYTFGSGTRLTVV.

V usage is TRBV27 and J usage is TRBJ2-3; D gene uncertain. V was trimmed by 0 bases and J by 2 bases, leaving 6 bases between them. The CDR3 length is 14 residues. Germline V gives CDR1 MNHEY, CDR2 SMNVEV (reference sequence). In DNA form, the CDR3 reads TGTGCCAGCAGTTTATCGTCCAACACAGATACGCAGTATTTT. Its protein is CASSLSSNTDTQYF.

The rearrangement links TRBV9 to TRBJ2-5; D is unclear. V lost 0 bases and J 5 bases, leaving 8 bases between the germline ends. CDR1 and CDR2 (germline): SGDLS, YYNGEE. The CDR3 runs 13 residues. The CDR3 nucleotides read TGTGCCAGCAGCGTAGACCTCGGGGAGACCCAGTACTTC. It translates to CASSVDLGETQYF.

The chain links TRBV5-5 to TRBJ2-7; D ambiguous. Trimming pared 2 bases from V and 0 bases from J, leaving 15 bases between. This CDR3 comprises 16 residues. Germline V CDR1 and CDR2: SGHKS, YYEKEE (reference sequence). CDR3 sequence: CASSLSPYPTSYEQYF. CDR3 in DNA: TGTGCCAGCAGCTTAAGCCCTTACCCCACCTCCTACGAGCAGTACTTC.

Turning to this clone: At the DNA level, this CDR3 is encoded by other sequences in the same sample as well. This rearrangement joins TRBV6-6 to TRBJ2-1; D call uncertain. V was shortened by 0 bases and J by 4 bases, with 7 bases between the two germline ends. This CDR3 is built from 14 residues. Germline CDR1 MNHNY, CDR2 SVGAGI (reference sequence). The CDR3 reads CASSYSRVYNEQFF. CDR3 nucleotides: TGTGCCAGCAGTTACTCTAGAGTGTACAATGAGCAGTTCTTC.

The chain couples TRBV4-3 to TRBJ2-1, with D possibly TRBD2 on 6 matching bases. Trimming left V 0 bases short and J 2 bases short, with 11 bases between. Germline V gene data show CDR1 as LGHNA and CDR2 as YSLEER. The CDR3 consists of 16 residues. CDR3 amino acids: CASSQDRDFPYNEQFF. Written as DNA, the CDR3 is TGCGCCAGCAGCCAAGATCGGGACTTCCCCTACAATGAGCAGTTCTTC.

This chain uses TRBV19 with TRBJ2-1; D is ambiguous. CDR3 size: 16 residues. V shed 5 bases and J shed 7 bases, with 21 bases lying between them. Germline lookup yields CDR1 LNHDA and CDR2 SQIVND (reference sequence). CDR3 amino acids: CASSFAPPRARNEQFF. The CDR3 nucleotides read TGTGCCAGTAGTTTCGCCCCTCCTCGTGCGAGAAATGAGCAGTTCTTC.

The rearrangement uses TRBV7-2 and TRBJ2-3, with D tentatively TRBD2 (6 bases). The CDR3 sequence is 14 residues long. Germline V lookup: CDR1 SGHTA, CDR2 FQGNSA. The V end lost 7 bases, the J end lost 4 bases, and 15 bases lay between the germline ends. The CDR3 region has the DNA TGTGCCAGCACTCCGGCGGGGCTCCCAGATACGCAGTATTTT. This sequence encodes CASTPAGLPDTQYF.

This rearrangement joins TRBV4-3 to TRBJ2-3; 7 bases map to TRBD2. With V trimmed by 0 bases and J by 6 bases, 9 bases remained unmatched. This CDR3 region has 16 residues. Germline V gene data show CDR1 as LGHNA and CDR2 as YSLEER. CDR3 bases: TGCGCCAGCAGCCAAGATTGGAAGCGGGGAGGGGATACGCAGTATTTT. Translating it yields CASSQDWKRGGDTQYF.

This chain connects TRBV27 to TRBJ1-5, with TRBD1 as a possible D gene (6 bases). CDR3 length: 17 amino acids. V dropped 5 bases and J dropped 6 bases, with 23 bases sitting between them. Germline V gene lookup returns CDR1 MNHEY and CDR2 SMNVEV (reference sequence). This CDR3 reads CASSPWGGARGPQPQHF. CDR3 DNA sequence: TGTGCCAGCAGTCCCTGGGGGGGGGCGCGGGGCCCTCAGCCCCAGCATTTT.

V gene TRBV18 combines with J gene TRBJ2-7; TRBD1 matches 8 bases. Germline CDR1 and CDR2: KGHSH and LQKENI. This CDR3 is 18 amino acids long. V lost 1 base, J lost 2 bases, and 13 bases stayed unmatched. The CDR3 is CASSPLASGTGQAYEQYF. CDR3 nucleotides: TGTGCCAGCTCACCACTAGCATCCGGGACAGGTCAAGCCTACGAGCAGTACTTC.

This chain joins TRBV7-9 and TRBJ2-7; D is perhaps TRBD1 (6 bases). V shed 6 bases and J shed 3 bases, with 12 bases lying between them. The CDR3 is 13 amino acids. The germline gives CDR1 SEHNR, CDR2 FQNEAQ (reference sequence). The CDR3: CASSVGTSYEQYF. Here the CDR3 DNA reads TGTGCCAGCAGTGTAGGGACAAGCTACGAGCAGTACTTC.

This chain uses TRBV6-5 with TRBJ2-7; D possibly corresponds to TRBD1 (8 bases). Trimming pared 2 bases from V and 4 bases from J, leaving 18 bases between. The CDR3 runs 16 residues. Germline CDR1 reads MNHEY; CDR2 reads SVGAGI. The CDR3 DNA reads TGTGCCAGCAGTTACAATGACAGGGGAGGGGGATACGAGCAGTACTTC. The encoded protein is CASSYNDRGGGYEQYF.

This rearrangement joins TRBV6-1 to TRBJ1-3, with D hard to call. Trimming pared 2 bases from V and 0 bases from J, leaving 17 bases between. Germline CDR1 MNHNS, CDR2 SASEGT. The CDR3 contains 18 residues. The DNA of the CDR3 is TGTGCCAGCAGTGAATCCACGTGGGCTTCTAACTCTGGAAACACCATATATTTT. Translating gives CASSESTWASNSGNTIYF.

The CDR3 DNA is TGTGCCAGCCCGGGACACCGAAGGGTGGCAAGGGAACTGTTTTTT. Translated, it gives CASPGHRRVARELFF. The chain couples TRBV21-1 to TRBJ1-4; the table's D gene call, TRBD1, was not cross checked with the DNA. TRBV21-1 is noted as a pseudogene. The CDR3 contains 15 residues.

The chain links TRBV10-3 to TRBJ2-7, with 7 nucleotides matching TRBD1. The length of the CDR3 is 15 residues. Looked up from germline, CDR1 is ENHRY and CDR2 is SYGVKD. V lost 2 bases and J lost 3; bases outside the gene matches: 7. CDR3 nucleotides: TGTGCCATCAGTGAGCCCGAGGGGGCTGGCTACGAGCAGTACTTC. Protein: CAISEPEGAGYEQYF.

This chain links TRBV6-6 with TRBJ2-7, with D hard to call. The CDR3 extends over 14 amino acids. The germline V gene has CDR1 MNHNY and CDR2 SVGAGI (reference sequence). V shed 0 bases and J shed 5 bases, with 11 bases lying between them. Here the CDR3 reads CASSYSKVQDEQYF. DNA of the CDR3: TGTGCCAGCAGTTACTCGAAAGTTCAGGACGAGCAGTACTTC.

This clone was counted between two and nine times. CDR3 protein: CASSRIDSDEQYF. CDR3 nucleotide sequence: TGCGCCAGCAGCCGTATCGACAGTGACGAGCAGTACTTC. V gene TRBV5-1 combines with J gene TRBJ2-7, with a possible D match to TRBD1 (5 bases). From germline, CDR1 is SGHRS and CDR2 YFSETQ. Trimming cost V 4 bases and J 5 bases, with 13 bases left between them. This CDR3 has 13 amino acids.

The gene calls are TRBV2 and TRBJ1-3, with D tentatively TRBD1 (6 bases). Between the trimmed V and J ends, which lost 7 bases and 1 base, there was a span of 11 bases. CDR3 size: 14 residues. The germline CDR1 and CDR2 sequences are SNHLY and FYNNEI. The CDR3 sequence is CASTRRGSGNTIYF. The CDR3, as DNA: TGTGCCAGCACCCGAAGGGGGTCTGGAAACACCATATATTTT. Drawing the rest from reference TRBV2 and TRBJ1-3, the complete variable domain is EPEVTQTPSHQVTQMGQEVILRCVPISNHLYFYWYRQILGQKVEFLVSFYNNEISEKSEIFDDQFSVERPDGSNFTLKIRSTKLEDSAMYFCASTRRGSGNTIYFGEGSWLTVV.

The chain employs TRBV9 and TRBJ1-2, with D possibly TRBD1 on 6 matching bases. This CDR3 has 13 amino acids. V gave up 2 bases and J gave up 4 bases, with 9 bases separating them. The germline V gene encodes CDR1 SGDLS and CDR2 YYNGEE. The CDR3 protein is CASSVDRGYGYTF. The CDR3 region has the DNA TGTGCCAGCAGCGTGGACAGAGGCTATGGCTACACCTTC.

The chain has TRBV6-1 and TRBJ1-1; D gene unclear. The germline V and J ends were trimmed by 8 bases and 0 bases, with 10 bases remaining between them. The CDR3 sequence is 13 residues long. Germline V lookup: CDR1 MNHNS, CDR2 SASEGT. Here the CDR3 DNA reads TGTGCCAGCTTTCGAACACTGAACACTGAAGCTTTCTTT. Residues: CASFRTLNTEAFF.

The chain combines TRBV9 with TRBJ2-7; perhaps TRBD2 as D (7 bases). V dropped 3 bases and J dropped 2 bases, with 21 bases sitting between them. There are 17 residues in the CDR3. CDR1 is SGDLS, CDR2 YYNGEE, per germline. CDR3 in DNA: TGTGCCAGCAGCGAGGGGGGGAGTCGGGGCACCCCCTACGAGCAGTACTTC. This gives the protein CASSEGGSRGTPYEQYF.

This clone was observed once. CDR3 bases: TGTGCCAGCAGCTTAGGAGGGAGACTCTTAATCCATGAAGCTTTCTTT. Encoded protein: CASSLGGRLLIHEAFF. The chain is built from TRBV7-8 and TRBJ1-1; D is uncertain. This CDR3 region has 16 residues. V dropped 1 base and J dropped 7 bases, with 19 bases sitting between them. The germline gives CDR1 SGHVS, CDR2 FQNEAQ.

A single count supports this clone. V usage is TRBV4-2 and J usage is TRBJ2-7; D is perhaps TRBD1 (5 bases). The CDR3 is 15 amino acids. Germline assignment: CDR1 LGHNA and CDR2 YNFKEQ. V lost 3 bases to trimming and J lost 3 bases, with 15 bases between them. CDR3 coding DNA: TGTGCCAGCAGCCAGCTCACATCAGGGTTCTACGAGCAGTACTTC. This gives the protein CASSQLTSGFYEQYF.